These 26 T cell receptor beta chains came from one sample sequenced in a study of T-cell memory formation after mild COVID-19. TCRdb reprocessed the 5' RACE reads with MiXCR, giving one entry per CDR3 protein. Found here are about 560,000 distinct CDR3 sequences, roughly 17% of them singletons; the top ten hold less than 10%. Sequencing used PBMCs or a T cell subset sorted from them (not recorded which). Receptors were obtained from an adult woman who had mild COVID-19 (a few samples of this study predate the infection). Cell type and time point are not known.

The chain couples TRBV7-8 to TRBJ2-3; no firm D call. V dropped 4 bases and J dropped 2 bases, with 13 bases sitting between them. The CDR3 is 15 amino acids. Germline values: CDR1 SGHVS, CDR2 FQNEAQ. CDR3 in amino acids: CASSSLAGFTDTQYF. As DNA, the CDR3 is TGTGCCAGCAGCTCCCTCGCAGGATTCACAGATACGCAGTATTTT.

This clonotype was observed at least ten times. This sequence joins TRBV7-2 and TRBJ2-3, with 7 bases that match TRBD1. Germline CDR1 reads SGHTA; CDR2 reads FQGNSA. The CDR3 has 14 amino acids. After removal of 3 bases from V and 2 bases from J, the junction contained 2 bases not matched to a gene. The CDR3 region has the DNA TGTGCCAGCAGCTTGGGACAGCTCACAGATACGCAGTATTTT. Residues: CASSLGQLTDTQYF.

This clonotype occurred a few times. The V gene is TRBV9, the J gene TRBJ1-1; unclear D gene. This CDR3 is 14 amino acids long. Germline-derived CDR1 and CDR2 are SGDLS and YYNGEE. Trimming removed 0 bases from V and 3 bases from J, with 9 bases in between. As DNA, the CDR3 is TGTGCCAGCAGCGTAGCGGCAAGGGACACTGAAGCTTTCTTT. Encoded protein: CASSVAARDTEAFF.

The V call is TRBV4-3, the J call TRBJ2-7; TRBD2 might be the D (6 bases). V lost 0 bases and J 3 bases, leaving 18 bases between the germline ends. There are 17 residues in the CDR3. Germline CDR1 LGHNA, CDR2 YSLEER. The CDR3 loop is CASSQELAGPTSYEQYF. The CDR3 region has the DNA TGCGCCAGCAGCCAAGAACTTGCGGGACCGACCAGCTACGAGCAGTACTTC.

The chain employs TRBV7-3 and TRBJ2-7; tentative D call: TRBD1 (6 bases). This CDR3 comprises 15 residues. V lost 5 bases, J lost 2 bases, and 16 bases lay in between. Germline CDR1 reads SGHTA; CDR2 reads FQGTGA. The CDR3 reads CASSNTDRPPYEQYF. CDR3 nucleotides: TGTGCCAGCAGCAACACCGACAGGCCTCCCTACGAGCAGTACTTC. Complete variable domain (other parts from reference TRBV7-3 and TRBJ2-7): GAGVSQTPSNKVTEKGKYVELRCDPISGHTALYWYRQSLGQGPEFLIYFQGTGAADDSGLPNDRFFAVRPEGSVSTLKIQRTERGDSAVYLCASSNTDRPPYEQYFGPGTRLTVT.

This clonotype has only a few counts. The chain links TRBV3-1 to TRBJ1-1; D is possibly TRBD1 (5 bases). The CDR3 consists of 13 residues. The V end was cut by 2 bases, the J end by 9 bases, with 13 bases between. Germline V lookup: CDR1 LGHDT, CDR2 YNNKEL (reference sequence). Written as DNA, the CDR3 is TGTGCCAGCAGCCAACAGCTCGGGGCTCAAGCTTTCTTT. It specifies CASSQQLGAQAFF.

This clonotype has only one observation. The gene calls are TRBV4-2 and TRBJ1-2; 10 nucleotides line up with TRBD1. This CDR3 spans 19 amino acids. The germline gives CDR1 LGHNA, CDR2 YNFKEQ. V dropped 0 bases and J dropped 6; count of bases not matched to a gene: 16. As DNA, the CDR3 is TGTGCCAGCAGCCAAGATTTTTTGGAAATGACCGGGACAGGGGATGGCTACACCTTC. This translates into CASSQDFLEMTGTGDGYTF.

V is TRBV20-1 and J is TRBJ2-7, with 9 bases aligning to TRBD1. The CDR3 is 13 amino acids. V lost 4 bases to trimming and J lost 3 bases; unmatched junction nucleotides: 4. Germline-derived CDR1 and CDR2 are DFQATT and SNEGSKA (reference sequence). CDR3 region: CSAIPGQGYEQYF. As DNA, the CDR3 is TGCAGTGCTATCCCGGGACAGGGCTACGAGCAGTACTTC.

V is TRBV7-9 and J is TRBJ1-4; D gene ambiguous. CDR1 is SEHNR and CDR2 is FQNEAQ in the germline V gene (reference sequence). The CDR3 extends over 19 amino acids. V shed 5 bases and J shed 1 base, with 23 bases lying between them. The CDR3 loop reads CASSPGGVRGKVTNEKLFF. The DNA for the CDR3 is TGTGCCAGCAGCCCTGGTGGGGTTCGGGGAAAGGTAACTAATGAAAAACTGTTTTTT.

The J gene is TRBJ2-7, the V gene TRBV20-1; no reliable D call. Germline CDR1 DFQATT, CDR2 SNEGSKA (reference sequence). V was shortened by 2 bases and J by 4 bases, with 9 bases between the two germline ends. The length of the CDR3 is 12 residues. In DNA, the CDR3 is TGCAGTGCTAGACAAAACAGTTACGAGCAGTACTTC. Amino acids: CSARQNSYEQYF.

The chain employs TRBV7-9 and TRBJ2-1, with D uncertain. The CDR3 runs 14 residues. Trimming cost V 5 bases and J 0 bases, with 8 bases left between them. Per germline, CDR1 SEHNR and CDR2 FQNEAQ (reference sequence). CDR3 DNA sequence: TGTGCCAGCAGCGGGATGAGCTCCTACAATGAGCAGTTCTTC. Its translation: CASSGMSSYNEQFF.

The J gene is TRBJ2-3, the V gene TRBV24-1; TRBD2 aligns across 7 bases. The CDR3 runs 16 residues. The V gene's germline CDR1 is KGHDR and CDR2 SFDVKD. V shed 9 bases and J 1 base; nucleotides not matched to a gene: 12. The CDR3 is CATRHSAGAGTDTQYF. The CDR3 DNA reads TGTGCCACCCGCCATTCGGCGGGAGCGGGCACAGATACGCAGTATTTT.

This clonotype was counted only a few times. This chain links TRBV18 with TRBJ1-1; a weak D match, TRBD1 (6 bases). Trimming cost V 3 bases and J 0 bases, with 11 bases left between them. The CDR3 is 15 residues long. CDR1 is KGHSH and CDR2 is LQKENI in the germline V gene. DNA for the CDR3: TGTGCCAGCTCACCGCAGGGGATCATGAACACTGAAGCTTTCTTT. Translating it yields CASSPQGIMNTEAFF.

The chain combines TRBV7-2 with TRBJ2-7; 7 nucleotides line up with TRBD1. The CDR3 is 16 residues long. CDR1 is SGHTA and CDR2 is FQGNSA in the germline V gene. The V and J ends lost 2 bases and 0 bases, in that order; junction bases with no gene match: 7. The chain's CDR3 is CASSLTRAGGSYEQYF. The CDR3 DNA is TGTGCCAGCAGCTTAACCCGGGCAGGGGGCTCCTACGAGCAGTACTTC.

This clonotype was found a few times. The chain combines TRBV20-1 with TRBJ1-4; no reliable D call. With 3 bases removed from V and 4 bases from J, the gap between germline ends came to 9 bases. The CDR3 sequence is 13 residues long. Germline V gene data show CDR1 as DFQATT and CDR2 as SNEGSKA (reference sequence). CDR3: CSASGSLNEKLFF. The DNA of the CDR3 is TGCAGTGCTAGCGGCAGCCTTAATGAAAAACTGTTTTTT.

The chain couples TRBV5-4 to TRBJ2-2; D remains unclear. In germline, CDR1 is SGHNT, CDR2 YYREEE (reference sequence). The CDR3 totals 13 residues. V was shortened by 6 bases and J by 5 bases, with 11 bases between the two germline ends. In DNA, the CDR3 is TGTGCCAGCAAAACCGGGCAGACCGGGGAGCTGTTTTTT. This codes for CASKTGQTGELFF.

There are a few counts of this clonotype. The genes are TRBV29-1 and TRBJ2-1, with TRBD2 as a possible D gene (5 bases). Between the trimmed V and J ends, which lost 8 bases and 0 bases, there was a span of 11 bases. CDR3 size: 13 residues. Germline CDR1 and CDR2: SQVTM and ANQGSEA. The CDR3 region is CSLGRGSYNEQFF. In nucleotides, the CDR3 is TGCAGCCTCGGACGGGGCTCCTACAATGAGCAGTTCTTC.

A word on this clonotype: A read error may produce the germline difference seen at one junction end. The gene calls are TRBV7-7 and TRBJ2-2; no clear D. The germline V gene has CDR1 SSHAT and CDR2 FNYEAQ (reference sequence). The CDR3 runs to 16 residues. The CDR3 DNA reads as TGTGCTAGCACTTCACGGGCACTCGCGAACACCGGGGAGCTGTTTTTT. This codes for CASTSRALANTGELFF.

Only a few counts were recorded for this clonotype. The genes are TRBV4-3 and TRBJ2-2, with TRBD1 matching 7 bases. Germline V gene data show CDR1 as LGHNA and CDR2 as YSLEER. The CDR3 runs to 18 residues. Germline trimming cut 2 bases from V and 3 bases from J; bases unmatched to any gene: 12. The DNA for the CDR3 is TGCGCCAGCAGCCAATACAACCACAGGGGATTCTACACCGGGGAGCTGTTTTTT. As protein: CASSQYNHRGFYTGELFF.

The table lists this clonotype with a few counts. The chain carries TRBV9 and TRBJ1-5; D remains ambiguous. V shed 0 bases and J shed 0 bases, with 7 bases lying between them. Germline CDR1 reads SGDLS; CDR2 reads YYNGEE. The CDR3 extends over 15 amino acids. The CDR3: CASSVGTLSNQPQHF. The DNA for the CDR3 is TGTGCCAGCAGCGTAGGTACCCTTAGCAATCAGCCCCAGCATTTT.

The chain carries TRBV7-8 and TRBJ2-2; the match to TRBD2 covers 9 bases. CDR1 and CDR2 from the germline V gene are SGHVS and FQNEAQ. V dropped 6 bases and J dropped 0; count of bases not matched to a gene: 8. This CDR3 comprises 17 residues. This CDR3 is CASRLKRGVSNTGELFF. DNA of the CDR3: TGTGCCAGCAGACTCAAGCGGGGGGTATCGAACACCGGGGAGCTGTTTTTT.

This clonotype was counted a few times. The chain has TRBV6-2 or TRBV6-3 and TRBJ2-6; D may match TRBD1 or TRBD2 (5 bases each). Trimming stripped 4 bases from V and 5 bases from J, with 9 bases between. The germline gives CDR1 MNHEY, CDR2 SVGEGT. This CDR3 is 14 amino acids long. CDR3 in amino acids: CASSWDLRANVLTF. The CDR3 DNA reads TGTGCCAGCAGTTGGGACCTCAGGGCCAACGTCCTGACTTTC.

This clonotype was seen more than once but under ten times. The chain carries TRBV4-1 and TRBJ2-5; TRBD1 agrees at 7 bases. This CDR3 has 14 residues. Looked up from germline, CDR1 is MGHRA and CDR2 is YSYEKL. V lost 4 bases, J lost 3 bases, and 5 bases stayed unmatched. The CDR3 DNA follows: TGCGCCAGCAGCCCCTATGGGACAGAAGAGACCCAGTACTTC. As protein: CASSPYGTEETQYF.

This chain joins TRBV29-1 and TRBJ2-1; D unresolved. The CDR3 is 12 residues long. Looked up from germline, CDR1 is SQVTM and CDR2 is ANQGSEA. The V end was cut by 2 bases, the J end by 4 bases, with 6 bases between. This CDR3 reads CSVEFRYNEQFF. In DNA, the CDR3 is TGCAGCGTTGAATTTCGATACAATGAGCAGTTCTTC.

This clonotype was observed a few times. This chain links TRBV7-3 with TRBJ2-6; possibly TRBD1 for D (6 bases). V was pared by 6 bases and J by 0 bases, with 9 bases between. The CDR3 is made up of 15 amino acids. Germline-derived CDR1 and CDR2 are SGHTA and FQGTGA. DNA for the CDR3: TGTGCCAGCAGATTGGACAGCTCTGGGGCCAACGTCCTGACTTTC. As protein: CASRLDSSGANVLTF.

The V and J genes are TRBV3-1 and TRBJ1-4; the match to TRBD1 covers 12 bases. After removal of 4 bases from V and 0 bases from J, the junction contained 6 bases not matched to a gene. Germline loops: CDR1 LGHDT, CDR2 YNNKEL (reference sequence). The CDR3 runs to 18 residues. The CDR3 spells CASSRGTGGFATNEKLFF. CDR3 sequence (DNA): TGTGCCAGCAGCCGCGGGACAGGGGGCTTCGCAACTAATGAAAAACTGTTTTTT.